The 25 T cell receptor beta chains in this list originate from one sample, sequenced in a study of blood T cell repertoires in COVID-19. Data came from immunoSEQ multiplex PCR; TCRdb stores just in-frame clones and leaves some out. The data contain over 45,000 clones, 90% to 95% of them seen just once; the ten biggest clones take up roughly 8.1%. Sequencing used peripheral blood. These receptors originate from a human donor in a cohort sampled during active COVID-19.

The chain combines TRBV10-1 with TRBJ2-3; 11 positions match TRBD2. CDR3 length equals 15 residues. Trimming removed 8 bases from V and 2 bases from J; junction bases left unmatched: 6. CDR1 is WNHNN, CDR2 SYGVQD, per germline (reference sequence). CDR3: CASGGTSGNTDTQYF. The CDR3, as DNA: TGCGCCAGCGGGGGGACTAGCGGAAACACAGATACGCAGTATTTT.

The chain has TRBV28 and TRBJ2-3; 7 bases are a match to TRBD2. This CDR3 is 15 amino acids long. Per the germline V gene, CDR1 is MDHEN and CDR2 is SYDVKM. With 6 bases clipped from V and 3 bases from J, the junction kept 9 bases outside the gene matches. The DNA for the CDR3 is TGTGCCAGCAGACTAAGCGGGGAGGGTACAGATACGCAGTATTTT. Encoded protein: CASRLSGEGTDTQYF.

This sequence joins TRBV9 and TRBJ2-1; 7 nucleotides line up with TRBD1. Germline CDR1 reads SGDLS; CDR2 reads YYNGEE. CDR3 length equals 16 residues. Unmatched junction bases numbered 7, after V lost 0 bases and J lost 4 bases. The CDR3 coding sequence is TGTGCCAGCAGCGTAGGTGGGACAGCTTATTACAATGAGCAGTTCTTC. Translating it yields CASSVGGTAYYNEQFF.

The chain is built from TRBV5-4 and TRBJ1-2, with D unresolved. The CDR3 has 13 residues. Germline CDR1 SGHNT, CDR2 YYREEE (reference sequence). Trimming took off 4 bases at V and 2 bases at J, with 9 bases between the two ends. CDR3 bases: TGTGCCAGCAGCCGAACAGTGAACTATGGCTACACCTTC. The encoded protein is CASSRTVNYGYTF.

CDR3: CASSYPDRYEAFF. In nucleotides, the CDR3 is TGTGCCAGCAGTTACCCCGACAGGTATGAAGCTTTCTTT. V usage is TRBV6-6 and J usage is TRBJ1-1, with D possibly TRBD1 on 6 matching bases. V lost 2 bases and J 7 bases, leaving 11 bases between the germline ends. The CDR3 runs 13 residues. Germline loops: CDR1 MNHNY, CDR2 SVGAGI (reference sequence).

The chain has TRBV18 and TRBJ1-1; the D gene is possibly TRBD1 (5 bases). CDR3 length equals 14 residues. CDR1 is KGHSH and CDR2 is LQKENI in the germline V gene. V lost 4 bases and J 3 bases, leaving 12 bases between the germline ends. The CDR3 bases are TGTGCCAGCTCACGTAACGACAGAGACACTGAAGCTTTCTTT. Protein sequence: CASSRNDRDTEAFF.

J is TRBJ2-7 and V is TRBV7-2; weak D call: TRBD1 (6 bases). CDR1 and CDR2 from the germline V gene are SGHTA and FQGNSA. The CDR3 spans 12 residues. Trimming removed 5 bases from V and 3 bases from J, with 8 bases in between. The CDR3 protein is CASSVQGYEQYF. CDR3 DNA: TGTGCCAGCAGCGTACAGGGCTACGAGCAGTACTTC.

The chain recombines TRBV20-1 with TRBJ1-1; TRBD1 might be the D (6 bases). V was cut by 3 bases and J by 1 base, with 15 bases left in between. Germline-derived CDR1 and CDR2 are DFQATT and SNEGSKA (reference sequence). CDR3 length equals 15 residues. CDR3 nucleotide sequence: TGCAGTGCTAGTAGTGCAGGGGTCGGGAACACTGAAGCTTTCTTT. This sequence encodes CSASSAGVGNTEAFF.

The V gene is TRBV10-3, the J gene TRBJ1-4; D possibly corresponds to TRBD1 (6 bases). CDR3 length equals 13 residues. CDR1 is ENHRY, CDR2 SYGVKD, per germline. V gave up 3 bases and J gave up 5 bases, with 7 bases separating them. CDR3 sequence: CAISDQGNEKLFF. The CDR3 DNA sequence: TGTGCCATCAGTGACCAGGGGAATGAAAAACTGTTTTTT.

The CDR3 DNA reads TGTGCCAGCAGCCTCGGAGGGGCCACTGAAGCTTTCTTT. Its translation is CASSLGGATEAFF. The rearrangement joins TRBV11-2 to TRBJ1-1; weak D call: TRBD1 (5 bases). Trimming removed 5 bases from V and 4 bases from J, with 11 bases in between. Germline values: CDR1 SGHAT, CDR2 FQNNGV. This CDR3 has 13 residues.

The V and J genes are TRBV4-1 and TRBJ2-7; D might be TRBD2 (6 bases). Germline V gives CDR1 MGHRA, CDR2 YSYEKL. The CDR3 runs to 17 residues. V was cut by 0 bases and J by 3 bases, with 18 bases left in between. CDR3 in DNA: TGCGCCAGCAGCCAAGATGGGCCAACTAGCATAGACTACGAGCAGTACTTC. Translation gives CASSQDGPTSIDYEQYF.

The chain links TRBV9 to TRBJ1-2; no clear D gene. The CDR3 runs 14 residues. Looked up from germline, CDR1 is SGDLS and CDR2 is YYNGEE. Deletions cut 5 bases from V and 5 bases from J, with 16 bases between. The CDR3 sequence: CASSDLAGGYGYTF. DNA for the CDR3: TGTGCCAGCAGTGACCTAGCCGGTGGGTATGGCTACACCTTC.

The rearrangement uses TRBV29-1 and TRBJ2-2; possibly TRBD1 for D (6 bases). Per germline, CDR1 SQVTM and CDR2 ANQGSEA. Trimming cost V 6 bases and J 0 bases, with 8 bases left between them. The CDR3 loop spans 13 amino acids. In DNA, the CDR3 is TGCAGCGTCGGACAGACGAACACCGGGGAGCTGTTTTTT. The encoded protein is CSVGQTNTGELFF.

The chain is built from TRBV7-9 and TRBJ2-7; D is perhaps TRBD1 (5 bases). This CDR3 spans 15 amino acids. V lost 8 bases and J 4 bases, leaving 21 bases between the germline ends. Germline CDR1 reads SEHNR; CDR2 reads FQNEAQ (reference sequence). CDR3 coding DNA: TGTGCCAGCTCGACAGACCATCTTACTCGTTACGAGCAGTACTTC. Its protein is CASSTDHLTRYEQYF.

V is TRBV28 and J is TRBJ2-1; 11 bases are a match to TRBD2. CDR3 length equals 14 residues. CDR1 MDHEN and CDR2 SYDVKM come from the germline V gene. CDR3: CVIGTSGSYNEQFF. The CDR3 DNA sequence: TGTGTCATTGGGACTAGCGGTAGCTACAATGAGCAGTTCTTC.

The rearrangement joins TRBV30 to TRBJ2-5, with 7 positions matching TRBD1. J lost 5 bases, V lost 5 bases, and 11 bases had no gene match. The CDR3 is made up of 14 amino acids. Germline V CDR1 and CDR2: GTSNPN, SVGIG (reference sequence). The chain's CDR3 is CAWGLGGPGETQYF. CDR3 DNA: TGTGCCTGGGGGCTAGGGGGCCCGGGGGAGACCCAGTACTTC.

The chain has TRBV3-1 (or the pseudogene TRBV3-2) and TRBJ2-2, with D possibly being TRBD2 (6 bases). Germline CDR1 is LGHDT and CDR2 is YNNKEL (reference sequence). Trimming removed 4 bases at V and 5 bases at J, with 11 bases between. The CDR3 totals 14 residues. CDR3 in amino acids: CASSRPAGTGELFF. The CDR3 DNA reads as TGTGCCAGCAGCCGCCCCGCGGGGACCGGGGAGCTGTTTTTT.

About this clone itself: Other DNA sequences within the sample encode an identical CDR3. The rearrangement joins TRBV27 to TRBJ2-1; unclear D gene. The germline V gene has CDR1 MNHEY and CDR2 SMNVEV (reference sequence). Trimming pared 5 bases from V and 4 bases from J, leaving 12 bases between. This CDR3 has 14 residues. This CDR3 reads CASSLGSSYNEQFF. In DNA form, the CDR3 reads TGTGCCAGCAGTCTGGGTAGCAGTTACAATGAGCAGTTCTTC.

The CDR3 reads CASSQDRVEQYF. The CDR3 DNA follows: TGTGCCAGCAGCCAAGACAGGGTCGAGCAGTACTTC. This chain joins TRBV3-1 (or the pseudogene TRBV3-2) and TRBJ2-7; the D gene is possibly TRBD1 (5 bases). Germline values: CDR1 LGHDT, CDR2 YNNKEL (reference sequence). This CDR3 has 12 residues. The V end was cut by 0 bases, the J end by 6 bases, with 6 bases between.

This chain connects TRBV6-5 to TRBJ2-7; 13 positions match TRBD2. The CDR3 is 14 residues long. Germline values: CDR1 MNHEY, CDR2 SVGAGI. Trimming at V came to 5 bases and at J to 4 bases, leaving 2 bases not matched to a gene. CDR3 residues: CASSPGLAGYEQYF. CDR3 in DNA: TGTGCCAGCAGTCCGGGACTAGCGGGATACGAGCAGTACTTC.

This chain links TRBV7-9 with TRBJ2-7, with TRBD1 identical over 7 bases. CDR3 length: 13 amino acids. V gave up 4 bases and J gave up 3 bases; unmatched junction bases: 3. Germline values: CDR1 SEHNR, CDR2 FQNEAQ (reference sequence). The CDR3 nucleotides read TGTGCCAGCAGCTCCCGGGACAGCTACGAGCAGTACTTC. Protein sequence: CASSSRDSYEQYF. Based on the CDR3 plus reference TRBV7-9 and TRBJ2-7, the full variable domain is DTGVSQNPRHKITKRGQNVTFRCDPISEHNRLYWYRQTLGQGPEFLTYFQNEAQLEKSRLLSDRFSAERPKGSFSTLEIQRTEQGDSAMYLCASSSRDSYEQYFGPGTRLTVT.

This clone was counted a single time. This rearrangement joins TRBV6-2 or TRBV6-3 to TRBJ1-1; D not certain. Germline CDR1 MNHEY, CDR2 SVGEGT. The CDR3 totals 15 residues. V was trimmed by 3 bases and J by 2 bases, leaving 13 bases between them. In nucleotides, the CDR3 is TGTGCCAGCAGTTATTTCCTTGTCGGTAACACTGAAGCTTTCTTT. This gives the protein CASSYFLVGNTEAFF.

The chain couples TRBV3-1 (or the pseudogene TRBV3-2) to TRBJ1-1; 8 bases agree with TRBD1. The CDR3 spans 13 residues. Germline V gene lookup returns CDR1 LGHDT and CDR2 YNNKEL (reference sequence). V shed 3 bases, J shed 11 bases, and the junction held 8 bases outside the gene matches. The CDR3 sequence: CASSHLGTGEAFF. CDR3 in DNA: TGTGCCAGCAGCCATTTGGGGACAGGAGAGGCTTTCTTT.

This clone was found once. V and J are TRBV19 and TRBJ2-7; 7 bases match TRBD2. The J segment lost 1 base and the V segment lost 3 bases, leaving 9 bases of the junction unmatched. Germline V lookup: CDR1 LNHDA, CDR2 SQIVND (reference sequence). The CDR3 contains 16 residues. CDR3 sequence (DNA): TGTGCCAGTAGTATCGTAAGCGGGGCCATATCCTACGAGCAGTACTTC. Encoded protein: CASSIVSGAISYEQYF.

CDR3 loop: CASSQGVTGQTEAFF. The CDR3 DNA reads TGTGCCAGCAGCCAAGGAGTTACAGGACAGACTGAAGCTTTCTTT. The rearrangement joins TRBV3-1 (or the pseudogene TRBV3-2) to TRBJ1-1, with D possibly TRBD1 on 6 matching bases. The CDR3 sequence is 15 residues long. Between the trimmed V and J ends, which lost 1 base and 5 bases, there was a span of 14 bases. Germline V gives CDR1 LGHDT, CDR2 YNNKEL (reference sequence).